This T cell receptor beta chain was documented in a study of T cells after yellow fever vaccination. Findings and limits, study-wide: Once the booster was given, most primary-vaccination clones reappeared, at approximately 97% for CD4 and 88% for CD8.

Germline assignment: CDR1 SQVTM and CDR2 ANQGSEA. V was trimmed by 7 bases and J by 9 bases, leaving 13 bases between them. This CDR3 has 11 residues. There are many counts of this clonotype. What it binds is not known. One entry per CDR3 protein results from TCRdb running MiXCR on the 5' RACE reads. This sample has a few hundred thousand distinct CDR3 sequences, with over 4% found just once. The TCR originated in a man younger than 30 who received the YFV17D yellow fever vaccine. Sequences were derived from PBMCs, sampled 5 days after the yellow fever booster vaccination. The chain links TRBV29-1 to TRBJ2-1; maybe TRBD1 (6 bases). The chain's CDR3 is CSGAQGPEQFF. DNA of the CDR3: TGCAGCGGTGCACAGGGTCCTGAGCAGTTCTTC.